Listed here are 23 T cell receptor beta chains from one sample, sequenced in a study of cytomegalovirus exposure and HLA in healthy donors. Primers: 60 Vbeta forward and 13 Jbeta reverse. Using immunoSEQ multiplex PCR, the repertoire was profiled, and TCRdb retains in-frame clones only, with some absent. The sample yields fewer than 200,000 clones, about 77% seen once. The sequenced sample consisted of PBMCs. Source of these receptors: a male donor in good health and CMV-seropositive.

The chain couples TRBV13 to TRBJ2-1; D possibly corresponds to TRBD2 (5 bases). The CDR3 runs to 17 residues. The germline V gene has CDR1 PRHDT and CDR2 FYEKMQ (reference sequence). Trimming cost V 1 base and J 8 bases, with 21 bases left between them. The CDR3 bases are TGTGCCAGCAGCTTAGAAAATGGGGTGGGAGTAGAGGATGAGCAGTTCTTC. Translated, it gives CASSLENGVGVEDEQFF.

The chain employs TRBV1 and TRBJ1-1. TRBV1 is termed a pseudogene. CDR3 length: 17 amino acids. This chain's CDR3 is CTSSLIRGGGGDTEAFF. The DNA for the CDR3 is TGCACCAGCAGCCTCATCAGGGGAGGGGGAGGGGACACTGAAGCTTTCTTT.

The J gene is TRBJ2-5, the V gene TRBV5-5; 9 nucleotides match TRBD1. Germline CDR1 SGHKS, CDR2 YYEKEE (reference sequence). CDR3 length: 17 amino acids. The ends lost 4 bases at V and 1 base at J; junction bases unmatched: 11. As DNA, the CDR3 is TGTGCCAGCAGCCCAAGCTTGGGGACAGGGCCCCAAGAGACCCAGTACTTC. Protein sequence: CASSPSLGTGPQETQYF.

This rearrangement joins TRBV6-5 to TRBJ2-2; D possibly corresponds to TRBD1 (6 bases). The CDR3 has 15 residues. Trimming pared 10 bases from V and 0 bases from J, leaving 15 bases between. Germline V gene data show CDR1 as MNHEY and CDR2 as SVGAGI. In DNA form, the CDR3 reads TGTGCCACCTCCGGACAGACTTCGAACACCGGGGAGCTGTTTTTT. As protein: CATSGQTSNTGELFF.

This rearrangement joins TRBV19 to TRBJ1-1; D remains unclear. CDR1 LNHDA and CDR2 SQIVND come from the germline V gene (reference sequence). CDR3 size: 11 residues. The CDR3 region has the DNA TGTGCTACCGGAGTTGGCACTGAAGCTTTCTTT. The encoded protein is CATGVGTEAFF. Full variable domain (remainder filled in from reference TRBV19 and TRBJ1-1): DGGITQSPKYLFRKEGQNVTLSCEQNLNHDAMYWYRQDPGQGLRLIYYSQIVNDFQKGDIAEGYSVSREKKESFPLTVTSAQKNPTAFYLCATGVGTEAFFGQGTRLTVV.

This chain uses TRBV27 with TRBJ2-7; TRBD1 is a possible D gene (5 bases). Germline V gene data show CDR1 as MNHEY and CDR2 as SMNVEV (reference sequence). Trimming removed 3 bases from V and 0 bases from J, with 9 bases in between. This CDR3 comprises 14 residues. CDR3 coding DNA: TGTGCCAGCAGTTTCACAGGAAACTCCTACGAGCAGTACTTC. It translates to CASSFTGNSYEQYF.

The CDR3 nucleotides read TGCGCCAGCAGACCGGGACAGGGTTCCTACAATGAGCAGTTCTTC. This gives the protein CASRPGQGSYNEQFF. The V and J genes are TRBV5-1 and TRBJ2-1; TRBD1 agrees at 9 bases. Germline CDR1 and CDR2: SGHRS and YFSETQ. The CDR3 extends over 15 amino acids. The V gene end was trimmed by 5 bases and the J gene end by 1 base; junction bases not matched to a gene: 4. The entire variable domain, with the rest obtained from reference TRBV5-1 and TRBJ2-1, is as follows: KAGVTQTPRYLIKTRGQQVTLSCSPISGHRSVSWYQQTPGQGLQFLFEYFSETQRNKGNFPGRFSGRQFSNSRSEMNVSTLELGDSALYLCASRPGQGSYNEQFFGPGTRLTVL.

The CDR3 coding sequence is TGTGCCATCAGTGGAGAGGGAAACACCATATATTTT. It specifies CAISGEGNTIYF. This rearrangement joins TRBV10-3 to TRBJ1-3, with D hard to call. The CDR3 has 12 amino acids. The V and J ends lost 4 bases and 4 bases respectively, with 5 bases between them. Per the germline V gene, CDR1 is ENHRY and CDR2 is SYGVKD.

This chain links TRBV4-1 with TRBJ2-3; 7 bases line up with TRBD1. The CDR3 is made up of 14 amino acids. V lost 3 bases and J lost 3; bases outside the gene matches: 3. Germline CDR1 and CDR2: MGHRA and YSYEKL. CDR3 in DNA: TGCGCCAGCAGCCAGGGGACAGATACAGATACGCAGTATTTT. It translates to CASSQGTDTDTQYF.

This chain connects TRBV19 to TRBJ1-1, with a weak D call TRBD1 (5 bases). This CDR3 is 14 amino acids long. The germline V gene has CDR1 LNHDA and CDR2 SQIVND (reference sequence). Trimming removed 3 bases at V and 4 bases at J, with 12 bases between. This CDR3 is CASSIPQGSTEAFF. As DNA, the CDR3 is TGTGCCAGTAGTATTCCTCAGGGAAGCACTGAAGCTTTCTTT.

This chain uses TRBV7-6 with TRBJ1-2; TRBD1 aligns across 7 bases. There are 16 residues in the CDR3. J lost 8 bases, V lost 7 bases, and 19 bases had no gene match. Germline V CDR1 and CDR2: SGHVS, FNYEAQ. CDR3: CASTPQAGGGWGGYTF. The CDR3 region has the DNA TGTGCCAGCACGCCCCAGGCAGGGGGAGGATGGGGGGGCTACACCTTC.

The chain joins TRBV6-5 to TRBJ1-1, with 7 bases aligning to TRBD1. This CDR3 region has 15 residues. The trim removed 6 bases at V and 4 bases at J, leaving 11 bases unmatched. Looked up from germline, CDR1 is MNHEY and CDR2 is SVGAGI. The CDR3 coding sequence is TGTGCCAGCAGGAACCGTGGGTACAGGGGCACTGAAGCTTTCTTT. Amino acids: CASRNRGYRGTEAFF.

The sample holds a few counts of this clone. This chain joins TRBV10-3 and TRBJ1-2; maybe TRBD1 (5 bases). Per the germline V gene, CDR1 is ENHRY and CDR2 is SYGVKD. The length of the CDR3 is 11 residues. V was pared by 4 bases and J by 8 bases, with 8 bases between. This chain's CDR3 is CAISGGDGYTF. The CDR3 DNA sequence: TGTGCCATCAGTGGGGGGGACGGCTACACCTTC.

The chain couples TRBV6-1 to TRBJ1-5; no definite D call. Per germline, CDR1 MNHNS and CDR2 SASEGT. The CDR3 consists of 14 residues. V lost 8 bases, J lost 2 bases, and 13 bases lay in between. The CDR3 DNA follows: TGTGCCAGCGTCGGGCAGCGGGGCAATCAGCCCCAGCATTTT. Translated, it gives CASVGQRGNQPQHF.

The J gene is TRBJ1-1, the V gene TRBV5-5; D might be TRBD1 (6 bases). CDR3 length equals 16 residues. Looked up from germline, CDR1 is SGHKS and CDR2 is YYEKEE (reference sequence). V was cut by 5 bases and J by 1 base, with 18 bases left in between. The CDR3: CASSYSSRDKNTEAFF. Written as DNA, the CDR3 is TGTGCCAGCAGTTATTCCTCCCGGGACAAGAACACTGAAGCTTTCTTT.

This sequence joins TRBV19 and TRBJ1-2; 9 nucleotides line up with TRBD1. The V gene's germline CDR1 is LNHDA and CDR2 SQIVND (reference sequence). The CDR3 runs 13 residues. V was pared by 6 bases and J by 8 bases, with 7 bases of the junction left unmatched. The CDR3 reads CASRTGGHGGYTF. The CDR3 bases are TGTGCCAGTAGAACAGGGGGCCACGGAGGCTACACCTTC.

The rearrangement joins TRBV5-1 to TRBJ2-1; 10 nucleotides match TRBD2. The length of the CDR3 is 15 residues. V shed 1 base, J shed 7 bases, and the junction held 5 bases outside the gene matches. Germline values: CDR1 SGHRS, CDR2 YFSETQ. CDR3 loop: CASSLSGGAENEQFF. In nucleotides, the CDR3 is TGCGCCAGCAGCTTGAGCGGGGGGGCCGAAAATGAGCAGTTCTTC.

The V gene is TRBV27, the J gene TRBJ1-2, with 8 nucleotides matching TRBD1. Germline-derived CDR1 and CDR2 are MNHEY and SMNVEV (reference sequence). V trimming: 6 bases; J trimming: 3 bases; junction bases outside the gene matches: 18. The CDR3 covers 18 residues. The DNA for the CDR3 is TGTGCCAGCAGCCAAACCCACACATCCAGGGGGCGTTACTATGGCTACACCTTC. Translation gives CASSQTHTSRGRYYGYTF.

The rearrangement links TRBV7-8 to TRBJ1-4; D gene uncertain. Trimming shortened V by 5 bases and J by 7 bases, and 14 bases separated the two germline ends. CDR1 is SGHVS and CDR2 is FQNEAQ in the germline V gene. This CDR3 spans 14 amino acids. CDR3 nucleotides: TGTGCCAGCAGCCCCTCGGGTCGGGGTGAAAAACTGTTTTTT. Its translation is CASSPSGRGEKLFF.

J is TRBJ1-5 and V is TRBV9; 7 bases align to TRBD1. Losses at the gene ends were 3 bases for V and 6 bases for J; bases not matched to a gene: 3. The CDR3 has 13 residues. Per the germline V gene, CDR1 is SGDLS and CDR2 is YYNGEE. The CDR3 sequence: CASSGGGSQPQHF. CDR3 DNA: TGTGCCAGCAGCGGAGGGGGCAGTCAGCCCCAGCATTTT.

This clone has more than one count but fewer than ten. This rearrangement joins TRBV27 to TRBJ1-1; TRBD1 matches at 8 bases. Germline loops: CDR1 MNHEY, CDR2 SMNVEV (reference sequence). This CDR3 comprises 16 residues. V lost 6 bases, J lost 1 base, and 10 bases stayed unmatched. The CDR3 loop is CASSRGQVLGNTEAFF. CDR3 bases: TGTGCCAGCAGCCGGGGACAGGTTTTAGGGAACACTGAAGCTTTCTTT.

The rearrangement uses TRBV6-1 and TRBJ1-1; no reliable D call. The CDR3 has 14 residues. V was shortened by 6 bases and J by 0 bases, with 11 bases between the two germline ends. Germline CDR1 is MNHNS and CDR2 is SASEGT. Here the CDR3 reads CASRPGELNTEAFF. The CDR3, as DNA: TGTGCCAGCAGACCCGGGGAGCTGAACACTGAAGCTTTCTTT.

J is TRBJ2-1 and V is TRBV6-1; TRBD2 agrees at 8 bases. CDR1 is MNHNS and CDR2 is SASEGT in the germline V gene. V dropped 2 bases and J dropped 12; count of bases not matched to a gene: 15. CDR3 size: 16 residues. CDR3 region: CASSELGGGRGLAQFF. The CDR3 DNA sequence: TGTGCCAGCAGTGAATTAGGCGGGGGGCGAGGACTGGCGCAGTTCTTC.